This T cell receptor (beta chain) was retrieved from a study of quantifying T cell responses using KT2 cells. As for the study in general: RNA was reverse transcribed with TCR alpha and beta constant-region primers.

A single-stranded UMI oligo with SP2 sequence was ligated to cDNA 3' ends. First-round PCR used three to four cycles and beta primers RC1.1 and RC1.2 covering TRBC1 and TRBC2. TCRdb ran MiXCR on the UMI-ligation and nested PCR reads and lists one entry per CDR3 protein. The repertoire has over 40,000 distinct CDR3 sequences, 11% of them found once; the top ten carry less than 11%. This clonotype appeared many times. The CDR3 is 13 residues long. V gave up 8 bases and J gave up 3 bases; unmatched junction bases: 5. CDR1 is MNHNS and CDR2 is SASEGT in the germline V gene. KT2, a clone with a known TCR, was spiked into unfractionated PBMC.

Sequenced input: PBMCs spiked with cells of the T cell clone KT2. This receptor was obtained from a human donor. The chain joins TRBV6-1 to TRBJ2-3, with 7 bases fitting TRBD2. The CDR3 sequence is CASGRVFTDTQYF. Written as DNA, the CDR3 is TGTGCCAGCGGGAGGGTTTTTACAGATACGCAGTATTTT.